Listed below are T cell receptor beta chains from one sample, sequenced in a study of T cells after yellow fever vaccination. TCRdb reprocessed the 5' RACE reads via MiXCR and lists one record per CDR3 protein. The data hold 120,000 or so distinct CDR3 sequences, with 13% to 15% observed a single time. Sequences were derived from CD8+ T cells sorted from PBMCs, sampled 5 days after the yellow fever booster vaccination. All receptors derive from a man aged 18 to 35 who received the YFV17D yellow fever vaccine. Both conserved end residues are part of each CDR3.

TRBV9,TRBJ1-4,CASSGGDTNEKLFF
TRBV5-1,TRBJ1-1,CASSSTGAVGTEAFF
TRBV20-1,TRBJ1-1,CSATGQGGFMNTEAFF
TRBV9,TRBJ2-3,CASSAFSWGDGDTQYF
TRBV6-5,TRBJ1-2,CASSYGKGPPYGYTF
TRBV15,TRBJ1-1,CATSRQESTEAFF
TRBV7-3,TRBJ2-1,CASSTTSGGAFNEQFF
TRBV11-1,TRBJ2-1,CASSGPGGGASSYNEQFF
TRBV4-3,TRBJ2-3,CASSPWTAGKLKSSTDTQYF
TRBV4-1,TRBJ1-2,CASSQDAARNWGYTF
TRBV4-1,TRBJ2-4,CASSLTAPNALAKNIQYF
TRBV5-1,TRBJ2-2,CASSFLGDSVNTGELFF
TRBV19,TRBJ1-1,CASSRQGANPEAFF
TRBV4-3,TRBJ2-7,CASSQSRAYEQYF
TRBV20-1,TRBJ1-5,CSASIWTGGSQPQHF
TRBV10-3,TRBJ1-2,CAISEWTGRNYGYTF
TRBV6-5,TRBJ2-2,CASSFRDRGRGELFF
TRBV6-5,TRBJ2-1,CASSYSKAGGFYNEQFF
TRBV3-1,TRBJ1-6,CASSRRDRVSDLSPLHF
TRBV4-1,TRBJ1-4,CASSQTGSYGNEKLFF
TRBV4-1,TRBJ1-1,CASSQARQGDTEAFF
TRBV29-1,TRBJ2-7,CSVGSGATYEQYF
TRBV20-1,TRBJ2-1,CSASSVPYNEQFF
TRBV6-5,TRBJ1-1,CASSPFVGDNTEAFF
TRBV5-5,TRBJ1-1,CASLAGGEAFF
TRBV27,TRBJ2-3,CASMDRGTDTQYF
TRBV25-1,TRBJ2-5,CASSDRTSGGASETQYF
TRBV7-9,TRBJ2-1,CASSQSSGTPYNEQFF
TRBV19,TRBJ2-1,CASIPSSGYFDSEQFF
TRBV6-5,TRBJ2-1,CASRAGTGRDEQFF
TRBV6-5,TRBJ1-2,CASTQGATNYGYTF
TRBV5-4,TRBJ2-1,CASRVGGDSEQFF
TRBV4-3,TRBJ2-5,CASSQDAFSGARETQYF
TRBV6-2/TRBV6-3,TRBJ1-5,CASSYSRGMGQPQHF
TRBV7-8,TRBJ2-3,CASSARTGVTDTQYF
TRBV4-1,TRBJ2-3,CASSNRPAQATQYF
TRBV4-1,TRBJ2-5,CASSQVAQQETQYF
TRBV7-6,TRBJ2-1,CASSLEDSGGVFREQFF
TRBV20-1,TRBJ2-3,CSATALGQDPDTQYF
TRBV4-1,TRBJ1-2,CASSQGEGLYYGYTF